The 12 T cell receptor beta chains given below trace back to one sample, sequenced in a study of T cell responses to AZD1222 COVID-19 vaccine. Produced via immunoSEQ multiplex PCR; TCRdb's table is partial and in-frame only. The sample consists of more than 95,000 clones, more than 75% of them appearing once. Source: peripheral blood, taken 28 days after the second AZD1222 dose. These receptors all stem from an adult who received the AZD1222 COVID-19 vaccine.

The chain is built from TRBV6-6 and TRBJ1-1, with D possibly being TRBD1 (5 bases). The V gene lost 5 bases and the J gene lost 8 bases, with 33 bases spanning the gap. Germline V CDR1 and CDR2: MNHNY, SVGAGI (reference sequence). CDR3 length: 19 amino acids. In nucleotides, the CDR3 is TGTGCCAGCAGTCCCGCCCGAATGGCGGGGCGCACGCAGCGGGCCGAAGCTTTCTTT. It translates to CASSPARMAGRTQRAEAFF.

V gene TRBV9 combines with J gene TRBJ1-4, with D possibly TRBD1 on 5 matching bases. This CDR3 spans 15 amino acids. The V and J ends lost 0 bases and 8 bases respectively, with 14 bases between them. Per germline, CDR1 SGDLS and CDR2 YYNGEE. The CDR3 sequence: CASSVGGTKGEKLFF. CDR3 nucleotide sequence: TGTGCCAGCAGCGTAGGAGGGACCAAGGGGGAAAAACTGTTTTTT.

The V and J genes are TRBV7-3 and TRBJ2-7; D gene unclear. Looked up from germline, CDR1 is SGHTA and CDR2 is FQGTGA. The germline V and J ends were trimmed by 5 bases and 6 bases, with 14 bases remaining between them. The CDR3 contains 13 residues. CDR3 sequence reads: CASSPPGSAEQYF. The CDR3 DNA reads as TGTGCCAGCAGCCCACCCGGATCCGCCGAGCAGTACTTC.

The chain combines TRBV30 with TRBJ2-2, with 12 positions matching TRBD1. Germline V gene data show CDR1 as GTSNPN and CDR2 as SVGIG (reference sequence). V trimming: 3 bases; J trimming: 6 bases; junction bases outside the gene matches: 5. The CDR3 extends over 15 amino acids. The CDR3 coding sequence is TGTGCCTGGAGCCCGGGACAGGGGGCCGCCGGGGAGCTGTTTTTT. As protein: CAWSPGQGAAGELFF. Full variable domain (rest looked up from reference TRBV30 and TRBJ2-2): SQTIHQWPATLVQPVGSPLSLECTVEGTSNPNLYWYRQAAGRGLQLLFYSVGIGQISSEVPQNLSASRPQDRQFILSSKKLLLSDSGFYLCAWSPGQGAAGELFFGEGSRLTVL.

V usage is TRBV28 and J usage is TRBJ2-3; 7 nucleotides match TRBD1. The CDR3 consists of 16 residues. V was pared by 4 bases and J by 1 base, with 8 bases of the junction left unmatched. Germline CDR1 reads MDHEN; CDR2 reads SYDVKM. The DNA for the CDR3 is TGTGCCAGCAGTTATCAGGGGGTGACCGGCACAGATACGCAGTATTTT. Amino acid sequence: CASSYQGVTGTDTQYF.

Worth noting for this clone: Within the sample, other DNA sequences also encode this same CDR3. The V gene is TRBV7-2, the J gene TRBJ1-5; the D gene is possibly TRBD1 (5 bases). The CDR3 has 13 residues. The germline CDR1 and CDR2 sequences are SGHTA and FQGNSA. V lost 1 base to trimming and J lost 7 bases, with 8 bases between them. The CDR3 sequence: CASSLEGVQPQHF. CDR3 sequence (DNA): TGTGCCAGCAGCTTAGAAGGGGTGCAGCCCCAGCATTTT.

The CDR3 sequence is CAAAGLAKNEQFF. The CDR3, as DNA: TGTGCCGCCGCTGGACTAGCCAAAAATGAGCAGTTCTTC. The rearrangement uses TRBV2 and TRBJ2-1; 8 bases fit TRBD2. Germline assignment: CDR1 SNHLY and CDR2 FYNNEI. The V and J ends lost 11 bases and 7 bases, in that order; junction bases with no gene match: 10. The CDR3 consists of 13 residues.

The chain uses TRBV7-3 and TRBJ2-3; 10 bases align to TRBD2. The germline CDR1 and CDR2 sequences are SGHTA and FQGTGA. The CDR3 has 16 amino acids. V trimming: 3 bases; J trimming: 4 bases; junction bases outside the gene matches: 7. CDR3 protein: CASSFRGSGRADTQYF. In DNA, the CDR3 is TGTGCCAGCAGCTTCAGGGGGAGCGGGAGGGCAGATACGCAGTATTTT.

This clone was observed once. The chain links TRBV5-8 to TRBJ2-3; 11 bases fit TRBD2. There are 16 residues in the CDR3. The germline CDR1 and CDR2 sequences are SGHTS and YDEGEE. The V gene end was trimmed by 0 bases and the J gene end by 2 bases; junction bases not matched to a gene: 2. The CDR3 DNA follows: TGTGCCAGCAGCTTGGGACTAGCGGGATTCACAGATACGCAGTATTTT. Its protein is CASSLGLAGFTDTQYF.

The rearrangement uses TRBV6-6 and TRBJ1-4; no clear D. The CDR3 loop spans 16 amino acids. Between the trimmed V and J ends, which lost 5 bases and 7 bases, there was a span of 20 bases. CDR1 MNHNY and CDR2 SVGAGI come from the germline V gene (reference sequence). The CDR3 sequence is CASSPLGPHRSEKLFF. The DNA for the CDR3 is TGTGCCAGCAGTCCTCTAGGCCCTCATCGAAGTGAAAAACTGTTTTTT.

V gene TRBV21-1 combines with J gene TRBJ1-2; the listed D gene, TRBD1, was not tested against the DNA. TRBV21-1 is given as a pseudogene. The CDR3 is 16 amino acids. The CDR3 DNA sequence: TGTGCCAGCAACCGGGACAGGGATTCAGCCCCATATGGCTACACCTTC. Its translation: CASNRDRDSAPYGYTF.

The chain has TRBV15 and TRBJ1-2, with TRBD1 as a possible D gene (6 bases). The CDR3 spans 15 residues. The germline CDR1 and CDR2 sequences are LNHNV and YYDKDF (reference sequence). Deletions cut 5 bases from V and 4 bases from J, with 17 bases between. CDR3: CATSFRQAGTYGYTF. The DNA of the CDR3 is TGTGCCACCAGCTTCCGACAGGCGGGGACCTATGGCTACACCTTC.